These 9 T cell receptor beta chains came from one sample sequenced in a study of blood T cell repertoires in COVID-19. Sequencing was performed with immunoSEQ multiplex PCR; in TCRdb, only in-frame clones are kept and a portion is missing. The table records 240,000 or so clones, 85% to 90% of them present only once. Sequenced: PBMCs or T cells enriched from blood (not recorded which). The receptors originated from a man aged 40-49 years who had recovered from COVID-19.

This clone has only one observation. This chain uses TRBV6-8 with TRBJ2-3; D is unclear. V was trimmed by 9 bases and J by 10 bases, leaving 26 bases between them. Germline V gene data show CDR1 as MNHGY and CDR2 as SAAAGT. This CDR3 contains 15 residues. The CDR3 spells CASLSRGISPDAQYF. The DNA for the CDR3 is TGTGCCAGTCTGTCAAGAGGTATATCACCCGATGCGCAGTATTTT.

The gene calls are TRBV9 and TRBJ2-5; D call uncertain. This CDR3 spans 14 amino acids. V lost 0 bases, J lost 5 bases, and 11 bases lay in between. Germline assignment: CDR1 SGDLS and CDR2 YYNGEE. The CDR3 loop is CASSVGVGIETQYF. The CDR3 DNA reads TGTGCCAGCAGCGTAGGAGTCGGTATCGAGACCCAGTACTTC. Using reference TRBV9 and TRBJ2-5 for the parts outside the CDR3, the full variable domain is DSGVTQTPKHLITATGQRVTLRCSPRSGDLSVYWYQQSLDQGLQFLIQYYNGEERAKGNILERFSAQQFPDLHSELNLSSLELGDSALYFCASSVGVGIETQYFGPGTRLLVL.

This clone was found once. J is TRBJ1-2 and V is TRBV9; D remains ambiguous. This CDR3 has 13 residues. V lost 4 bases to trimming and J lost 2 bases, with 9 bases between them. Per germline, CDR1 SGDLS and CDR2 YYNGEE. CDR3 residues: CASSLGMNYGYTF. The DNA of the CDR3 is TGTGCCAGCAGCCTCGGGATGAACTATGGCTACACCTTC.

CDR3: CAAGLAGVSYTGELFF. CDR3 DNA: TGTGCCGCGGGACTAGCGGGAGTGTCTTACACCGGGGAGCTGTTTTTT. V and J are TRBV10-3 and TRBJ2-2; TRBD2 agrees at 14 bases. Germline V CDR1 and CDR2: ENHRY, SYGVKD. The CDR3 has 16 amino acids. V was clipped by 11 bases and J by 3 bases; unmatched bases: 8.

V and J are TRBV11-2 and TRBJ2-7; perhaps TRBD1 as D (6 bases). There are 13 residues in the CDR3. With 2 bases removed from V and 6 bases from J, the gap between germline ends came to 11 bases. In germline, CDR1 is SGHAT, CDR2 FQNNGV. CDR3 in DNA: TGTGCCAGCAGCTTAACAGGGTCGAGCGAGCAGTACTTC. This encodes CASSLTGSSEQYF.

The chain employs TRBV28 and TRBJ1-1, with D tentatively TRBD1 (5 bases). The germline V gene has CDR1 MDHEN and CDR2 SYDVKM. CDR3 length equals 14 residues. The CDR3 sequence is CASQNGGDRTEAFF. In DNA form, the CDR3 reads TGTGCTTCACAGAATGGGGGGGACCGCACTGAAGCTTTCTTT.

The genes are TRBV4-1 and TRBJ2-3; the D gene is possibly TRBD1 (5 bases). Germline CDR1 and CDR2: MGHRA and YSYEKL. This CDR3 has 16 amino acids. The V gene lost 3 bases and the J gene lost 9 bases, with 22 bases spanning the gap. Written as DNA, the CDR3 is TGCGCCAGCAGCCAGCCCGACAGAGGAGAAGTCCCGACGCAGTATTTT. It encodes CASSQPDRGEVPTQYF.

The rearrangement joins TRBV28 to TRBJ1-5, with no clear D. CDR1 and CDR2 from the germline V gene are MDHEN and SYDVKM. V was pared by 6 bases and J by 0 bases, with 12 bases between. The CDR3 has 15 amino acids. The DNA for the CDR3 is TGTGCCAGCAGACACGACTGGAATAGCAATCAGCCCCAGCATTTT. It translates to CASRHDWNSNQPQHF.

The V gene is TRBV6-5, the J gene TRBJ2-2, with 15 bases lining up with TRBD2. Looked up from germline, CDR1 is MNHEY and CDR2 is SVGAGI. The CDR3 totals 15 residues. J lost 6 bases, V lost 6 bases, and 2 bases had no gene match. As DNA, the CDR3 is TGTGCCAGCAGCTGGACTAGCGGGGGGGCCGGGGAGCTGTTTTTT. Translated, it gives CASSWTSGGAGELFF.